A selection of T cell receptor beta chains follows, all from one sample in a study of blood T cells in healthy people across ages. TCRdb redid the calling of the 5' RACE reads with MiXCR, one entry per CDR3 protein. Of 780,000 or so distinct CDR3 sequences in the sample, roughly 25% were seen once. These data were also reused for a study on T cells of mothers and their children.

The material sequenced was blood. These receptors were collected from a boy aged 5-17 years in good health. Each CDR3 is given without its conserved first and last residue. Size values are once, few and many counts, or a class for expanded clones, and some rows have none.

V gene	clone size	CDR3 protein
TRBV10-3	NA	AISGAAYEQY
TRBV6-2/TRBV6-3	few	ASSYWGDPANYGYT
TRBV12-3/TRBV12-4	few	ASSGQGADTQC
TRBV27	few	ASSSLLADTQY
TRBV7-2	few	ASSSLQGLNTGELF
TRBV27	NA	ASSPGLAGELGDTQY
TRBV6-7	NA	ASSHRAYNEQF
TRBV5-1	NA	ASSPVAGGLVGNEQF
TRBV7-9	few	ASTNAGGPLH
TRBV20-1	NA	SARKAGVRESPLH
TRBV10-3	few	AISESKLAGGKITYEQY